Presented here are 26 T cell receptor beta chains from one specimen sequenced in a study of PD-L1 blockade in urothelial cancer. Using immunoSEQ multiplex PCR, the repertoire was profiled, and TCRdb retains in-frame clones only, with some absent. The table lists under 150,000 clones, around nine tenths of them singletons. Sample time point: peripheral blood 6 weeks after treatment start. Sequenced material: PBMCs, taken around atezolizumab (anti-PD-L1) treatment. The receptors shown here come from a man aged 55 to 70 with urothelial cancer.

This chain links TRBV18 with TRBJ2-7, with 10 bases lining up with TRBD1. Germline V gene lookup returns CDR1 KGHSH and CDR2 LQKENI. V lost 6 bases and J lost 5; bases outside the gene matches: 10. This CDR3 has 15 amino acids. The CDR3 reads CASSFGQGVLDEQYF. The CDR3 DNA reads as TGTGCCAGCTCCTTTGGACAGGGGGTTCTCGACGAGCAGTACTTC.

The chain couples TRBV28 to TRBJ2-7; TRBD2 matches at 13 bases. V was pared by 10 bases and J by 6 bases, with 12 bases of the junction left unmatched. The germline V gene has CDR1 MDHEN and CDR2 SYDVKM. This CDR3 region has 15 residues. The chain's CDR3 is CAIHGLAGATSEQYF. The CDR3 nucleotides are TGTGCCATCCACGGACTAGCGGGAGCCACCAGCGAGCAGTACTTC.

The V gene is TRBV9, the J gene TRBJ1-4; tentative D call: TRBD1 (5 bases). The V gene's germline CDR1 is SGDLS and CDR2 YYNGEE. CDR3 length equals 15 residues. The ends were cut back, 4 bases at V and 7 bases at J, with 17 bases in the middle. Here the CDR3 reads CASSSGGDLSEKLFF. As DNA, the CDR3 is TGTGCCAGCAGCTCCGGAGGGGACCTTTCTGAAAAACTGTTTTTT.

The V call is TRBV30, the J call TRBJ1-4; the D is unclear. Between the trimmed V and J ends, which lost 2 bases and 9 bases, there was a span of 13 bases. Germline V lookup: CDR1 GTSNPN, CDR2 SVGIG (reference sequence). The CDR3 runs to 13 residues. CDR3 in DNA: TGTGCCTGGAGTCCGTCTCTCGGGAAAAAACTGTTTTTT. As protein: CAWSPSLGKKLFF.

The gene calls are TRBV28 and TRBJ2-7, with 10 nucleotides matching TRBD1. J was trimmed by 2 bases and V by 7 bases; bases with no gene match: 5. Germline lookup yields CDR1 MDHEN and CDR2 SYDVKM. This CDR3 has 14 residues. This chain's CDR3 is CASILGQGAYEQYF. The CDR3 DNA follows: TGTGCCAGCATCCTAGGACAGGGGGCCTACGAGCAGTACTTC.

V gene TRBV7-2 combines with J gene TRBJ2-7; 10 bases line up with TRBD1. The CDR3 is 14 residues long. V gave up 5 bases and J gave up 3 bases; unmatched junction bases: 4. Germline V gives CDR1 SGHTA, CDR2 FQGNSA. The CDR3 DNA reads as TGTGCCAGCAGCGGAGGACAGGGGGGCTACGAGCAGTACTTC. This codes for CASSGGQGGYEQYF.

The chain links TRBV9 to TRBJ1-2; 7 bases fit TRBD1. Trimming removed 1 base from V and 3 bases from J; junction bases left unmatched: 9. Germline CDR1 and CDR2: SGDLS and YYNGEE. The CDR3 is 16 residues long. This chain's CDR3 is CASSVNDRVGDYGYTF. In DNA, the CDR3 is TGTGCCAGCAGCGTAAACGACAGGGTAGGCGACTATGGCTACACCTTC.

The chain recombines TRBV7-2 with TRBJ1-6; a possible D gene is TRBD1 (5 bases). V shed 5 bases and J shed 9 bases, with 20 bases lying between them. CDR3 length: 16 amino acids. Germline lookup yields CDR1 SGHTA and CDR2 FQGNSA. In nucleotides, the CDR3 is TGTGCCAGCAGCGGGGGGACCGGAGGAATAGGTTCACCCCTCCACTTT. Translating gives CASSGGTGGIGSPLHF.

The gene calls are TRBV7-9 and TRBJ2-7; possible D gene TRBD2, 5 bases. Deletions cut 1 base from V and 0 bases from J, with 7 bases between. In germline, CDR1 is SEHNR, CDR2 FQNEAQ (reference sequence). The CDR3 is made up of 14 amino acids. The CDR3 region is CASSLGAGSYEQYF. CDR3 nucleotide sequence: TGTGCCAGCAGCTTAGGGGCGGGCTCCTACGAGCAGTACTTC.

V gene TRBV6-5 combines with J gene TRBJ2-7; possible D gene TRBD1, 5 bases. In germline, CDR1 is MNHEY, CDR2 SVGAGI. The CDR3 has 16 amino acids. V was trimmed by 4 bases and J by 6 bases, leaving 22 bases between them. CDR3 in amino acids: CASSSSPGAVRGEQYF. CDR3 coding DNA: TGTGCCAGCAGTTCCTCGCCTGGGGCGGTGCGTGGCGAGCAGTACTTC.

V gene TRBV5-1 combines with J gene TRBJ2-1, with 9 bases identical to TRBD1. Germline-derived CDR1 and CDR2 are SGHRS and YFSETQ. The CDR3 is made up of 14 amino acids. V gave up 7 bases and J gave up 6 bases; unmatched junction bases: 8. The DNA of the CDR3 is TGCGCCAGCGGCGAACAGGGGGCTTCCAATGAGCAGTTCTTC. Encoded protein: CASGEQGASNEQFF.

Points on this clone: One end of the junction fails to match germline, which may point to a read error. CDR3: CASSPPGQSYEQYF. Written as DNA, the CDR3 is TGTGCCAGCTCCCCACCCGGACAGTCCTACGAGCAGTACTTC. The chain joins TRBV18 to TRBJ2-7; the D gene is possibly TRBD1 (6 bases). The germline V gene has CDR1 KGHSH and CDR2 LQKENI. This CDR3 spans 14 amino acids.

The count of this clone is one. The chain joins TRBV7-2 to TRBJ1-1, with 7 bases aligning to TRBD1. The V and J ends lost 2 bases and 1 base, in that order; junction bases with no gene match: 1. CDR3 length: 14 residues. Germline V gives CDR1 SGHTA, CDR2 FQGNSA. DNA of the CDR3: TGTGCCAGCAGCTTATGGGACAGGAACACTGAAGCTTTCTTT. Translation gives CASSLWDRNTEAFF. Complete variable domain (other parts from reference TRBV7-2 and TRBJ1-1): GAGVSQSPSNKVTEKGKDVELRCDPISGHTALYWYRQSLGQGLEFLIYFQGNSAPDKSGLPSDRFSAERTGGSVSTLTIQRTQQEDSAVYLCASSLWDRNTEAFFGQGTRLTVV.

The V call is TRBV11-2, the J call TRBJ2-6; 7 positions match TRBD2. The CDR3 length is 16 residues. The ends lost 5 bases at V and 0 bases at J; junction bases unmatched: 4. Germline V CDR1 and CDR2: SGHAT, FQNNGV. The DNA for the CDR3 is TGTGCCAGCAGCCCGACTAGCTTCTCTGGGGCCAACGTCCTGACTTTC. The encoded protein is CASSPTSFSGANVLTF.

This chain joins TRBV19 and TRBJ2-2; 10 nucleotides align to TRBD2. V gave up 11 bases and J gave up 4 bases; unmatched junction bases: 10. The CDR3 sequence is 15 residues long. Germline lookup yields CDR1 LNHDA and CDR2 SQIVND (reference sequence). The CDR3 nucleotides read TGTGCCTCCTTGAGGAGACTAGCGGGCACCGGGGAGCTGTTTTTT. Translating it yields CASLRRLAGTGELFF.

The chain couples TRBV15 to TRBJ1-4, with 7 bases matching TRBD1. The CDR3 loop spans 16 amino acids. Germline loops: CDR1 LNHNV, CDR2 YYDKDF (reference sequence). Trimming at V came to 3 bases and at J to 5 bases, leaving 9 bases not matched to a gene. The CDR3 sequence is CATSSPWDRLNEKLFF. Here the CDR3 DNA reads TGTGCCACCAGCAGTCCCTGGGACAGACTGAATGAAAAACTGTTTTTT. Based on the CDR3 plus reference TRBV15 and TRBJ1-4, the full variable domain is DAMVIQNPRYQVTQFGKPVTLSCSQTLNHNVMYWYQQKSSQAPKLLFHYYDKDFNNEADTPDNFQSRRPNTSFCFLDIRSPGLGDTAMYLCATSSPWDRLNEKLFFGSGTQLSVL.

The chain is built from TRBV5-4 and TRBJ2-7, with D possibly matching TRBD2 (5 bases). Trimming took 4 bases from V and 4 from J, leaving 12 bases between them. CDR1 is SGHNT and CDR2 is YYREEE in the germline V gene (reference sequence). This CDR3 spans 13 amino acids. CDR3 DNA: TGTGCCAGCAGCCCGGACTTGAGGTACGAGCAGTACTTC. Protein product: CASSPDLRYEQYF.

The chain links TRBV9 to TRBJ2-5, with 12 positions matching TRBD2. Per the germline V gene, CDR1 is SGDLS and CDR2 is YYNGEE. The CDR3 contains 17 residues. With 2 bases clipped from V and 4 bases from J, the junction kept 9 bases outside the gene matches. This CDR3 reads CASSVGQTSGGGETQYF. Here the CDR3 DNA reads TGTGCCAGCAGCGTCGGCCAGACTAGCGGGGGTGGAGAGACCCAGTACTTC.

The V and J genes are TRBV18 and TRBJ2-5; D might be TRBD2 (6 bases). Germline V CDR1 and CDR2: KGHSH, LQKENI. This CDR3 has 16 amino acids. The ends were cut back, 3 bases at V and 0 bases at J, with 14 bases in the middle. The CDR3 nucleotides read TGTGCCAGCTCACCGAGAAGCGGGCAACACCAAGAGACCCAGTACTTC. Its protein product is CASSPRSGQHQETQYF.

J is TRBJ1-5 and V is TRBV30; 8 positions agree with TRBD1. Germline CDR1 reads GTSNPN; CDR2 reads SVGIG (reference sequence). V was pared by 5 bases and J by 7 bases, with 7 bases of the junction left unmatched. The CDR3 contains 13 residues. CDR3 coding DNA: TGTGCCTGGGGGCGACAGGGGAGGCAGCCCCAGCATTTT. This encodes CAWGRQGRQPQHF.

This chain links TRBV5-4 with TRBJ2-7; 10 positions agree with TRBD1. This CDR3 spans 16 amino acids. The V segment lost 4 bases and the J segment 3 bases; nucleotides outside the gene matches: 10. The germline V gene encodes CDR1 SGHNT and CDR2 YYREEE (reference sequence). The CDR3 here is CASSPRQGAKGYEQYF. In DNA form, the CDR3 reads TGTGCCAGCAGCCCAAGACAGGGGGCGAAAGGCTACGAGCAGTACTTC.

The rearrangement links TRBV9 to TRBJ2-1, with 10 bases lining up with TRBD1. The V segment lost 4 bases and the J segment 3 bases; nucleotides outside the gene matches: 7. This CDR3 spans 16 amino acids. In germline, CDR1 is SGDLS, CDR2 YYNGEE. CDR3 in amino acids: CASSPRGDRGYNEQFF. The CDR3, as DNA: TGTGCCAGCAGCCCCCGGGGGGACAGGGGCTACAATGAGCAGTTCTTC.

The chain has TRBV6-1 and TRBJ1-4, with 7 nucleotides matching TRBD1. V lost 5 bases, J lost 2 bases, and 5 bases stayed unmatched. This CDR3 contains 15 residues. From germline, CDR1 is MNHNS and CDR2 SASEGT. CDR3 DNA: TGTGCCAGCAGTCCCCGACAGGGTACTAATGAAAAACTGTTTTTT. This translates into CASSPRQGTNEKLFF.

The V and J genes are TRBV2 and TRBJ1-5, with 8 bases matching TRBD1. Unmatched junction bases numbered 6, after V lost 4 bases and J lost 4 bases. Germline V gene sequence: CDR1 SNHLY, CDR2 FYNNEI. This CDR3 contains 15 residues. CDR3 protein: CASSARQGANQPQHF. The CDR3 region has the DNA TGTGCCAGCAGTGCGCGGCAGGGGGCAAATCAGCCCCAGCATTTT. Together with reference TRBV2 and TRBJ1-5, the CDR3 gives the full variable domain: EPEVTQTPSHQVTQMGQEVILRCVPISNHLYFYWYRQILGQKVEFLVSFYNNEISEKSEIFDDQFSVERPDGSNFTLKIRSTKLEDSAMYFCASSARQGANQPQHFGDGTRLSIL.

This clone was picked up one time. For the CDR3, the DNA is TGCGCCAGCAGCTCCTCTTATGCCGGGGAGCTGTTTTTT. This encodes CASSSSYAGELFF. This chain joins TRBV5-1 and TRBJ2-2; D is uncertain. Germline CDR1 reads SGHRS; CDR2 reads YFSETQ. This CDR3 region has 13 residues. Trimming stripped 3 bases from V and 6 bases from J, with 9 bases between.

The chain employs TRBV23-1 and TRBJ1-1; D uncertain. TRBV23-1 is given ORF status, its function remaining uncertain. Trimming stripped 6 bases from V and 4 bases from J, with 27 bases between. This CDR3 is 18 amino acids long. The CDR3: CASSPQFNGSAPSTEAFF. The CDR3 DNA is TGCGCCAGCAGCCCACAATTCAATGGGAGCGCACCTAGCACTGAAGCTTTCTTT.